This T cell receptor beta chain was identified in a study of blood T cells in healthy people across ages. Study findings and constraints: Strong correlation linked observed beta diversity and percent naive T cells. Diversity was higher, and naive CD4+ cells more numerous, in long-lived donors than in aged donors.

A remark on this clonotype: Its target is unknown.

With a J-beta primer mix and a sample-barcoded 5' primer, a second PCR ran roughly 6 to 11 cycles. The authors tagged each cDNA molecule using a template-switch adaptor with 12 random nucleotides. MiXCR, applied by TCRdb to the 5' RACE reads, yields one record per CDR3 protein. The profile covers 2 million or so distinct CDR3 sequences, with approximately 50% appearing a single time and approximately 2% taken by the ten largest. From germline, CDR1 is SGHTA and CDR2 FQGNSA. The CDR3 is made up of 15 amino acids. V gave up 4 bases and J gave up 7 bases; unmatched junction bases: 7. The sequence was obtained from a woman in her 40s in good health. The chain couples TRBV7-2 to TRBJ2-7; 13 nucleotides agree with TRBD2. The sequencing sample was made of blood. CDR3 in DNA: TGTGCCAGCAGCTCTGTGGGACTAGCGGGGAATGAGCAGTACTTC. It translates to CASSSVGLAGNEQYF.